This T cell receptor (beta chain) was obtained from a study of OX40 agonist ivuxolimab in advanced cancers. CDR1 is MNHNS and CDR2 is SASEGT in the germline V gene. With 10 bases clipped from V and 0 bases from J, the junction kept 6 bases outside the gene matches. The CDR3 is 13 amino acids. The protocol was immunoSEQ multiplex PCR, while the TCRdb copy is restricted to in-frame clones and leaves out a portion. This table holds roughly 98,000 clones, roughly 80% found once. V gene TRBV6-1 combines with J gene TRBJ2-7; 7 bases fit TRBD2. This material consisted of CD4+ or CD8+ T cells sorted from blood, taken in a trial of the OX40 agonist ivuxolimab. The sequence was obtained from an adult with an advanced solid tumor such as melanoma, head and neck, liver or kidney cancer. CDR3 sequence: CAIRGVTSYEQYF. The CDR3 bases are TGTGCCATCCGGGGGGTTACCTCCTACGAGCAGTACTTC.